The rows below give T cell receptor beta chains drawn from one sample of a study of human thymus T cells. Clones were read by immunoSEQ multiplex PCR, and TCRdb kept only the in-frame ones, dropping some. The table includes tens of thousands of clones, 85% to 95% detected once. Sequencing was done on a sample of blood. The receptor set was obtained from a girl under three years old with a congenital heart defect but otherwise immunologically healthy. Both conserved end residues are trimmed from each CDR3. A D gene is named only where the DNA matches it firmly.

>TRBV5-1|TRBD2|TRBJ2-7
ASSGTSGSAYEQY
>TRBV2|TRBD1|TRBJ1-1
ASRRQGGGGTEAF
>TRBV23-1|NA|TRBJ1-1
ASSQWGPMNTEAF
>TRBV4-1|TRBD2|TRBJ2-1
ASSLFLAGGPNEQF
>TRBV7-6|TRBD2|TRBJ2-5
ASSFSILRTSGAQETQY
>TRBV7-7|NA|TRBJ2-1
ASSRSSYNEQF
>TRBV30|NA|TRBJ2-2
AWSVHTTRIPWMPTMGGELF
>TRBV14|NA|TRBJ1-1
ASSQDVGEVAEAF
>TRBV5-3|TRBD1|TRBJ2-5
ARRLDRGQETQY
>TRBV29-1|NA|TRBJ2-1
SVRLGYNEQF
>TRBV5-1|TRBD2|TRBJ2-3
ASSPRLAGPTDTQY
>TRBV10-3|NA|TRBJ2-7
AITGLSYEQY
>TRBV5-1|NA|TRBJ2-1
ASPVSIYNEQF
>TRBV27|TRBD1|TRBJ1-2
ASSLSFTGGYGYT
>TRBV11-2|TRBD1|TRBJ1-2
ASSLSTGNYGYT
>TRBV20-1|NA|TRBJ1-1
SARLGTEAF
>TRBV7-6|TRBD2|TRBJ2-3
AGSLAGSMSTDTQY
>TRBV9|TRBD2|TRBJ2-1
ASSVDWREVGNEQF
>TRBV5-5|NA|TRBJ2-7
ASSSITPEQY
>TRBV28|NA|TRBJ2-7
ASRRSGFSYEQY
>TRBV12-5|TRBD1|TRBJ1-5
ASGLVTGGTNQPQH
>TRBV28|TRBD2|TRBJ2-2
ASSLEGLPIGELF
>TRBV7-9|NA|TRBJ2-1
ASRDMGEASYNEQF
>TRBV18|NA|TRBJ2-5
ASSPGTEETQY
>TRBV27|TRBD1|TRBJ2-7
ASSSGQPSYEQY
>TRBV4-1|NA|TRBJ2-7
ASSHPVGGVGEQY
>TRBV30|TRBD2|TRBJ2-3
AWSSGFTDTQY
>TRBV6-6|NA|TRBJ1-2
ASSYTGGAYGYT
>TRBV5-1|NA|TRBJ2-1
ASSSSGWDEQF
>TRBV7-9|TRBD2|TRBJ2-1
ASSSVRLAPRSSYNEQF
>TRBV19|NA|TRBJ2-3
ASSIDWDSSDTQY
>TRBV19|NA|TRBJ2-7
ASSVSREFEQY
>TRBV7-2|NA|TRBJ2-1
ASSLSSYNEQF
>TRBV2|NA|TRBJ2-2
ASSVPGNTRPGELF
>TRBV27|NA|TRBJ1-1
ASSYTGTPNTEAF
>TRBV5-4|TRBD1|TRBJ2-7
ASSLGGQVSYEQY
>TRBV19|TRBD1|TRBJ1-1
ASSIQGGLNTEAF
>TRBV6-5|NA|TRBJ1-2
ASSYSGVGNGYT
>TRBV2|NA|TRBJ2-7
ASSDDGGAY
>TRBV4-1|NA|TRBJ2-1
ASSQDPYYNEQF
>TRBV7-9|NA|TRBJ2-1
ASSLVRDNNEQF
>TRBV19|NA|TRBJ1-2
ASRKAGSYGYT
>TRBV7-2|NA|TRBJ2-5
ASSTTSQETQY
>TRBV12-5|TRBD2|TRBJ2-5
ASGSGTSGQQETQY
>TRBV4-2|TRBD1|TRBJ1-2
ASSQDTGGYGYT
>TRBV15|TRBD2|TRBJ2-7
ATSRGGLAGSYEQY